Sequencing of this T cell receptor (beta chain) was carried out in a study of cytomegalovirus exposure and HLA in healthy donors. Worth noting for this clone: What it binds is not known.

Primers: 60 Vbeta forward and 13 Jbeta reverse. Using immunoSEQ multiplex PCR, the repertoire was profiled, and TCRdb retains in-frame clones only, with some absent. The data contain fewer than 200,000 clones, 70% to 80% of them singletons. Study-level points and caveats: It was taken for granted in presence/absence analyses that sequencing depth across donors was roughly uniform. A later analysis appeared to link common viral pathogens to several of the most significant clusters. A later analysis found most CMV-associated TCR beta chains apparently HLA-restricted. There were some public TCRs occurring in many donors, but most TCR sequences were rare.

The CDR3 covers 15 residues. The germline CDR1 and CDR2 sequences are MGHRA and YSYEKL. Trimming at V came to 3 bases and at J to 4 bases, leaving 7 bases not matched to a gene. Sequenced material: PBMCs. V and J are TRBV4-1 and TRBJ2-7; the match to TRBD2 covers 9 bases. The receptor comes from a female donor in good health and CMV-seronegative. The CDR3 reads CASSHNSGGGYEQYF. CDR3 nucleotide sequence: TGCGCCAGCAGCCATAATAGCGGGGGAGGATACGAGCAGTACTTC.